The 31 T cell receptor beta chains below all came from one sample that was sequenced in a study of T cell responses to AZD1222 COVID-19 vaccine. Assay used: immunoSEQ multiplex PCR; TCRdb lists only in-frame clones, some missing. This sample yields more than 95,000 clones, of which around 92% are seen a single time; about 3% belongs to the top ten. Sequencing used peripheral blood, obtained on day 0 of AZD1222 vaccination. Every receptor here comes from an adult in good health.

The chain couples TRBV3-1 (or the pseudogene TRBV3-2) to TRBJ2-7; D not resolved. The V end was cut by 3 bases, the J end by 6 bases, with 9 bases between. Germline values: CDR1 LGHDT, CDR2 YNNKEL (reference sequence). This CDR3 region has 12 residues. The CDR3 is CASSHPVGEQYF. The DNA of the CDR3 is TGTGCCAGCAGCCACCCGGTGGGCGAGCAGTACTTC.

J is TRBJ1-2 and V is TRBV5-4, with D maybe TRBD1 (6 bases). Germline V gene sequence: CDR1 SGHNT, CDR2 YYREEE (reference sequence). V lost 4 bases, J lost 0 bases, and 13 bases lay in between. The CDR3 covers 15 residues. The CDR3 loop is CASSLDSLANYGYTF. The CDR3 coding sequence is TGTGCCAGCAGCCTGGACAGCCTAGCTAACTATGGCTACACCTTC.

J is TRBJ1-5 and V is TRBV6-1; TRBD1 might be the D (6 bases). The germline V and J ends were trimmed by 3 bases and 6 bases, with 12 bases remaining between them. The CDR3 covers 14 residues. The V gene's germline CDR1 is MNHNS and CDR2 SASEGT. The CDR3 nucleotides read TGTGCCAGCAGTGACCCCGGGGGCAGTCAGCCCCAGCATTTT. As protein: CASSDPGGSQPQHF.

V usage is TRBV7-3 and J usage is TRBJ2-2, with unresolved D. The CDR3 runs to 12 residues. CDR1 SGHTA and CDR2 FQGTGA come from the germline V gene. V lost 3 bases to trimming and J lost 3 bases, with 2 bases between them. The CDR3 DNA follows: TGTGCCAGCAGCTTTTACACCGGGGAGCTGTTTTTT. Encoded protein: CASSFYTGELFF.

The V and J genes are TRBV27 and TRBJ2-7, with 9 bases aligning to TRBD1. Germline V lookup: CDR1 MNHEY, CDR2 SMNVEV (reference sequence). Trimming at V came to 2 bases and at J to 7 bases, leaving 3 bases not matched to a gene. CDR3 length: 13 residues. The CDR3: CASSLNRGHEQYF. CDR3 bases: TGTGCCAGCAGTTTAAACAGGGGGCATGAGCAGTACTTC.

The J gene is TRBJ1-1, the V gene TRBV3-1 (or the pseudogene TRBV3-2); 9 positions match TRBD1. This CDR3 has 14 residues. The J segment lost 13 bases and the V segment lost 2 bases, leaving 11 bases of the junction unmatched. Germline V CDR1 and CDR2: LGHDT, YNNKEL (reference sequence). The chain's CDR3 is CASSQPGQGNKVFF. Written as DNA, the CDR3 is TGTGCCAGCAGCCAACCGGGACAGGGAAACAAAGTTTTCTTT.

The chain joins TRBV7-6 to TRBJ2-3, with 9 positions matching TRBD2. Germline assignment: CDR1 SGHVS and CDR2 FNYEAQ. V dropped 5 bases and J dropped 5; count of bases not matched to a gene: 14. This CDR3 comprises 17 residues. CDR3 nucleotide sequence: TGTGCCAGCAGCCCGGGGGGGCTGACTAGCGGCCGAGATACGCAGTATTTT. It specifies CASSPGGLTSGRDTQYF. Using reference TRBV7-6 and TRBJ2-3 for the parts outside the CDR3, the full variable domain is GAGVSQSPRYKVTKRGQDVALRCDPISGHVSLYWYRQALGQGPEFLTYFNYEAQQDKSGLPNDRFSAERPEGSISTLTIQRTEQRDSAMYRCASSPGGLTSGRDTQYFGPGTRLTVL.

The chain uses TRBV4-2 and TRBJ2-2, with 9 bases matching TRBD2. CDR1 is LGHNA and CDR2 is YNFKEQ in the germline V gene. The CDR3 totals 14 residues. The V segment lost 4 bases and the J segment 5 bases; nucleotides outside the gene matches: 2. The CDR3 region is CASSPGLATGELFF. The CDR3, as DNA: TGTGCCAGCAGCCCAGGACTAGCGACCGGGGAGCTGTTTTTT.

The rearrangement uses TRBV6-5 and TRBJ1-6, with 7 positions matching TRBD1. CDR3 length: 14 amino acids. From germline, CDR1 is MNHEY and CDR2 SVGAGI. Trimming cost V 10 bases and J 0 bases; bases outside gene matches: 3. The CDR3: CATRDSSYNSPLHF. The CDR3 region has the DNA TGTGCCACCCGGGACAGCTCCTATAATTCACCCCTCCACTTT.

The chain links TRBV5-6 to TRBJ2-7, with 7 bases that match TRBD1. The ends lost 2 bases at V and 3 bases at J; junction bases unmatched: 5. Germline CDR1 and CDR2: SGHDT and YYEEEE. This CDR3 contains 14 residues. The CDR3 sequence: CASSFYRGRYEQYF. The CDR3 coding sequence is TGTGCCAGCAGCTTTTATAGGGGGCGCTACGAGCAGTACTTC.

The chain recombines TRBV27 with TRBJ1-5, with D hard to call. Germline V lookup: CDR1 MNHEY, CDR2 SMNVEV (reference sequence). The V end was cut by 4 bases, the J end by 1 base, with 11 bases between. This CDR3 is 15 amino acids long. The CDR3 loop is CASSSGPGSNQPQHF. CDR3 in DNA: TGTGCCAGCAGTTCCGGACCCGGGAGCAATCAGCCCCAGCATTTT.

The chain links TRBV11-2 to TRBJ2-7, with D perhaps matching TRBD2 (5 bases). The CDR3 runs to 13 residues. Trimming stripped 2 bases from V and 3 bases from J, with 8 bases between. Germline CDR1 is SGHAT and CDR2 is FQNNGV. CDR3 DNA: TGTGCCAGCAGCTTAAGAGAGGGCTACGAGCAGTACTTC. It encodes CASSLREGYEQYF.

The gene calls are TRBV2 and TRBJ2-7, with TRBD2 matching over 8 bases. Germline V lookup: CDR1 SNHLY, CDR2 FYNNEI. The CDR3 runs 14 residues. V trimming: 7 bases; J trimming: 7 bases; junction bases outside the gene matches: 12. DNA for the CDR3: TGTGCCAGCAAAGTCCAGCGGGAGATGTTGGAGCAGTACTTC. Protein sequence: CASKVQREMLEQYF.

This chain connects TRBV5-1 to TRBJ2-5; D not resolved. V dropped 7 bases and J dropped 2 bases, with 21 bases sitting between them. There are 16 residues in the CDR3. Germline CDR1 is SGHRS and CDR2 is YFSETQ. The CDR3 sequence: CASREIPISKQETQYF. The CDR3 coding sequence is TGCGCCAGCCGAGAGATTCCCATCAGCAAGCAAGAGACCCAGTACTTC.

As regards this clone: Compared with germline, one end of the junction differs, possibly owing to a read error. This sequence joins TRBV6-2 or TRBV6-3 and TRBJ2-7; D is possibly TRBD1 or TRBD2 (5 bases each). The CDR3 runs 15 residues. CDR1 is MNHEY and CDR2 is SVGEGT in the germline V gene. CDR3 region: CASSPGPTLPTSRVF. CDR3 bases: TGTGCCAGCAGCCCGGGACCCACACTTCCTACGAGCAGGGTCTTC.

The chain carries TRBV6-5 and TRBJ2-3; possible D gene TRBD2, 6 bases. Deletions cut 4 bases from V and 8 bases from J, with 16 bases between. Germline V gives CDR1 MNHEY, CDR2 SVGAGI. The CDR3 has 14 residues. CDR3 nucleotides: TGTGCCAGCAGTTGGGCGGCCACGCGGGGTACGCAGTATTTT. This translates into CASSWAATRGTQYF.

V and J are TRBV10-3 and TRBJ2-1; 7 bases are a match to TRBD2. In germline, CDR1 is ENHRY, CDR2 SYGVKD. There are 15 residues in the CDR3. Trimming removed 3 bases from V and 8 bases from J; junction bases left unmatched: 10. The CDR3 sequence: CAISDLVAGQYEQFF. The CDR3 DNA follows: TGTGCCATCAGTGATTTGGTAGCGGGCCAATATGAGCAGTTCTTC.

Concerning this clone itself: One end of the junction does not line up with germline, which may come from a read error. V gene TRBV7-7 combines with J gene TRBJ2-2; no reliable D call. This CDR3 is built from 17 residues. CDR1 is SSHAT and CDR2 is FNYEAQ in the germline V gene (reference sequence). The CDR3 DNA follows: TGTGCTAGCAGCTTAGAGTTTGGGGATGTTTACACCGGGGAGCTGTTTTTT. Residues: CASSLEFGDVYTGELFF.

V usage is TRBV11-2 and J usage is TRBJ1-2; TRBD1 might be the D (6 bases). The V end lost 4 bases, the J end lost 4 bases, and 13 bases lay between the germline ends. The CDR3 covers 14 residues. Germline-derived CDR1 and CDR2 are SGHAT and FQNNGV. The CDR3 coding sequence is TGTGCCAGCAGCTCTCTGACAGGTCCCTATGGCTACACCTTC. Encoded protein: CASSSLTGPYGYTF. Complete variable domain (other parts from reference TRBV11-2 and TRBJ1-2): EAGVAQSPRYKIIEKRQSVAFWCNPISGHATLYWYQQILGQGPKLLIQFQNNGVVDDSQLPKDRFSAERLKGVDSTLKIQPAKLEDSAVYLCASSSLTGPYGYTFGSGTRLTVV.

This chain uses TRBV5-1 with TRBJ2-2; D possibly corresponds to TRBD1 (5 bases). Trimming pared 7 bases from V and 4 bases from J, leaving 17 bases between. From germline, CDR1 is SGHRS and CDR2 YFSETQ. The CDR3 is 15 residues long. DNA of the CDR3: TGCGCCAGCTCTCTTTCCCAGGGATTCACCGGGGAGCTGTTTTTT. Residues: CASSLSQGFTGELFF.

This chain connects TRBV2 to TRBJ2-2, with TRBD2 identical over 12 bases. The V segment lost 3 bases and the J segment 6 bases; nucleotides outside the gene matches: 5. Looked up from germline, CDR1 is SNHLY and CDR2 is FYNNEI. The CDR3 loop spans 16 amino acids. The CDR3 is CASSDRLAGVAGELFF. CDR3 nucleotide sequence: TGTGCCAGCAGTGACCGACTAGCGGGAGTCGCCGGGGAGCTGTTTTTT.

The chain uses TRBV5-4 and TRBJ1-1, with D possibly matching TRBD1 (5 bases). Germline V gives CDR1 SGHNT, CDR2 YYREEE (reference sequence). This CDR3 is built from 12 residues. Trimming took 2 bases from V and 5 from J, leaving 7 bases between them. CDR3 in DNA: TGTGCCAGCAGCTTTGGGGGGACTGAAGCTTTCTTT. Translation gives CASSFGGTEAFF.

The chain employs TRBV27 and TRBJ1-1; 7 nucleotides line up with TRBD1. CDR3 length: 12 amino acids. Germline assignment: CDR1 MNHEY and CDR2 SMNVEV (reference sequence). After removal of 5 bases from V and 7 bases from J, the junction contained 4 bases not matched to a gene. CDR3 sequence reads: CASSHTGVEAFF. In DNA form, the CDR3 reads TGTGCCAGCAGTCATACAGGGGTTGAAGCTTTCTTT.

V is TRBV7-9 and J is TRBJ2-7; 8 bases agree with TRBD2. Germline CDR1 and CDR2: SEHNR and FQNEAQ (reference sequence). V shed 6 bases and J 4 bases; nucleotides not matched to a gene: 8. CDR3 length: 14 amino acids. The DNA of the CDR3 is TGTGCCAGCAGAGCGGGAGTCAAGTCTTACGAGCAGTACTTC. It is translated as CASRAGVKSYEQYF.

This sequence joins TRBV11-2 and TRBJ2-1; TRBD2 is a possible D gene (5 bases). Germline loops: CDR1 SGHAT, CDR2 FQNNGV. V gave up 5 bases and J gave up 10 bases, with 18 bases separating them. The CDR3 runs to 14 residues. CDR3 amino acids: CASSRGGSYGEQFF. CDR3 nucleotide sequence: TGTGCCAGCAGCCGAGGCGGGTCCTATGGCGAGCAGTTCTTC.

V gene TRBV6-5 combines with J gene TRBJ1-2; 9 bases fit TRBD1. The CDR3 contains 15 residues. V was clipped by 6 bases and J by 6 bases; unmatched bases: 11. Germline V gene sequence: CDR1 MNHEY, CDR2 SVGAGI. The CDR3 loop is CASRKGGGDRDGYTF. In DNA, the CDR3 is TGTGCCAGCAGAAAAGGGGGTGGGGACAGGGATGGCTACACCTTC.

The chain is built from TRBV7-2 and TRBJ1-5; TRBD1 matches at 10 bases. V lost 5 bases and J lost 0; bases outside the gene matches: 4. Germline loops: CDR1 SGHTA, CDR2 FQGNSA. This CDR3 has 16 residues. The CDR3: CASSPWTGGSNQPQHF. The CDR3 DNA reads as TGTGCCAGCAGCCCGTGGACAGGGGGTAGCAATCAGCCCCAGCATTTT.

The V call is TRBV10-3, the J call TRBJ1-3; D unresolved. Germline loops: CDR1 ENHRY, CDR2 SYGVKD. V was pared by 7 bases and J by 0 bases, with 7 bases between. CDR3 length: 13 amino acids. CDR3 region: CAIKRSSGNTIYF. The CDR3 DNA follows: TGTGCCATCAAAAGGTCCTCTGGAAACACCATATATTTT.

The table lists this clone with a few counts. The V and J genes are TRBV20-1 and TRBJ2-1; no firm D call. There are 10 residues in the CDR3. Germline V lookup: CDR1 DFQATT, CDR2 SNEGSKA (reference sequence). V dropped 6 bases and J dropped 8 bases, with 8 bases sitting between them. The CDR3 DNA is TGCAGTGCCTCGCCTGATGAGCAGTTCTTC. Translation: CSASPDEQFF.

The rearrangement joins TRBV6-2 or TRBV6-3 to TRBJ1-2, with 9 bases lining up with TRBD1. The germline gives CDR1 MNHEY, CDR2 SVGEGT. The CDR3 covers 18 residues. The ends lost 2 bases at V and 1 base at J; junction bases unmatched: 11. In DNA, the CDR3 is TGTGCCAGCAGTTACGAAGCCGGGACAGGGATTATTAACTATGGCTACACCTTC. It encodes CASSYEAGTGIINYGYTF.

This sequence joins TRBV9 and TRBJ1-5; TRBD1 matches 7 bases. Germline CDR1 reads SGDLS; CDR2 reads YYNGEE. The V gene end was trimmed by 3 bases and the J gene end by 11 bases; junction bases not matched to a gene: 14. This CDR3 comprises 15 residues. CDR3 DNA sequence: TGTGCCAGCAGCGAACAGGGGACGGGAAGGGAGACCCAGCATTTT. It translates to CASSEQGTGRETQHF.